A single sample is the source of the 21 T cell receptor beta chains below, sequenced in a study of response to subunit inactivated influenza vaccine. TCRdb itself ran the RT-PCR reads through MiXCR, one entry per CDR3 protein. Altogether around 500,000 distinct CDR3 sequences are present, approximately 9.9% being singletons, with the ten largest covering approximately 12%. Sequenced material: PBMCs from blood, taken roughly 45 days after vaccination. These receptors came from a man aged 50 to 59 who received an inactivated influenza vaccine.

This clonotype was counted between two and nine times. The chain carries TRBV4-1 and TRBJ2-7; TRBD2 matches at 10 bases. Unmatched junction bases numbered 5, after V lost 5 bases and J lost 1 base. The CDR3 length is 15 residues. Germline CDR1 is MGHRA and CDR2 is YSYEKL. The CDR3 reads CASSDRTSGSYEQYF. The DNA for the CDR3 is TGCGCCAGCAGCGACCGGACTAGCGGTTCCTACGAGCAGTACTTC.

The sample holds many counts of this clonotype. The J gene is TRBJ2-3, the V gene TRBV20-1, with TRBD2 matching 9 bases. Trimming cost V 6 bases and J 2 bases; bases outside gene matches: 18. This CDR3 is built from 18 residues. From germline, CDR1 is DFQATT and CDR2 SNEGSKA (reference sequence). CDR3 bases: TGCAGTGCACCTGGGAGCGGGGGGTCCCTAGTCCACACAGATACGCAGTATTTT. It encodes CSAPGSGGSLVHTDTQYF.

This sequence joins TRBV7-2 and TRBJ1-4, with D maybe TRBD1 (5 bases). This CDR3 has 16 amino acids. Trimming removed 5 bases at V and 0 bases at J, with 13 bases between. Germline V lookup: CDR1 SGHTA, CDR2 FQGNSA. The CDR3 bases are TGTGCCAGCAGCCCCCGGGGACGGACAACTAATGAAAAACTGTTTTTT. This sequence encodes CASSPRGRTTNEKLFF.

This clonotype showed up just a few times. One end of the junction does not line up with germline, which may come from a read error. The V gene is TRBV7-9, the J gene TRBJ2-1, with D hard to call. CDR3 size: 9 residues. The V gene's germline CDR1 is SEHNR and CDR2 FQNEAQ (reference sequence). In DNA, the CDR3 is TGTGCCAGCAGCCCAAGAGACACCTTC. It yields the protein CASSPRDTF.

This clonotype showed up just a few times. The gene calls are TRBV5-1 and TRBJ2-5; no definite D call. Germline V gene lookup returns CDR1 SGHRS and CDR2 YFSETQ. The CDR3 totals 14 residues. V shed 0 bases and J shed 3 bases, with 9 bases lying between them. CDR3 in amino acids: CASSLVGLKETQYF. The CDR3 DNA sequence: TGCGCCAGCAGCTTGGTAGGCCTCAAAGAGACCCAGTACTTC.

This clonotype was observed a handful of times. The V gene is TRBV29-1, the J gene TRBJ1-5; 9 bases line up with TRBD1. CDR1 SQVTM and CDR2 ANQGSEA come from the germline V gene. Trimming took 6 bases from V and 3 from J; bases not matched to a gene: 6. This CDR3 has 14 residues. CDR3 in DNA: TGCAGCGTCGCGGACAGGGGATACAATCAGCCCCAGCATTTT. As protein: CSVADRGYNQPQHF.

This clonotype came up many times. The V call is TRBV5-1, the J call TRBJ2-1; weak D call: TRBD2 (6 bases). Trimming took off 0 bases at V and 2 bases at J, with 9 bases between the two ends. Per the germline V gene, CDR1 is SGHRS and CDR2 is YFSETQ. This CDR3 has 15 amino acids. CDR3 in DNA: TGCGCCAGCAGCTTGGTAGCGGCTACCTACAATGAGCAGTTCTTC. It is translated as CASSLVAATYNEQFF.

This clonotype was picked up a small number of times. V gene TRBV14 combines with J gene TRBJ2-1; 10 nucleotides match TRBD1. The CDR3 sequence is 15 residues long. CDR1 and CDR2 from the germline V gene are SGHDN and FVKESK. After removal of 5 bases from V and 8 bases from J, the junction contained 9 bases not matched to a gene. The CDR3 sequence is CASSDTGQGVDEQFF. DNA for the CDR3: TGTGCCAGCAGCGATACTGGACAGGGGGTCGATGAGCAGTTCTTC.

V usage is TRBV28 and J usage is TRBJ2-7, with TRBD2 matching over 7 bases. This CDR3 is 17 amino acids long. V gave up 3 bases and J gave up 4 bases; unmatched junction bases: 15. The germline V gene has CDR1 MDHEN and CDR2 SYDVKM. CDR3 sequence (DNA): TGTGCCAGCAGTTTTAGGTTGGGGGGAGGGGAATTGTACGAGCAGTACTTC. Amino acid sequence: CASSFRLGGGELYEQYF.

The chain carries TRBV15 and TRBJ2-5; D perhaps matches TRBD1 (6 bases). Germline values: CDR1 LNHNV, CDR2 YYDKDF (reference sequence). The CDR3 extends over 17 amino acids. V lost 0 bases and J lost 3, with 17 bases in between. DNA of the CDR3: TGTGCCACCAGCAGAGATCTCCACAGGGCAATAGAAGAGACCCAGTACTTC. This gives the protein CATSRDLHRAIEETQYF.

In regard to this clonotype: It is unclear where the CDR3 begins or ends on the DNA, so no DNA is shown, and the CDR3 is as TCRdb lists it. V is TRBV27 and J is TRBJ1-1; the table gives TRBD1 as D, unverified against the DNA. Germline V gene data show CDR1 as MNHEY and CDR2 as SMNVEV (reference sequence). A total of 13 residues make up the CDR3, ends included. CDR3 in amino acids: CASSTSGGGVPFF.

The chain is built from TRBV20-1 and TRBJ2-2; 7 positions match TRBD2. V was clipped by 6 bases and J by 6 bases; unmatched bases: 10. This CDR3 has 14 amino acids. CDR1 and CDR2 from the germline V gene are DFQATT and SNEGSKA (reference sequence). In DNA, the CDR3 is TGCAGTGCCCGGCCGGGAGGATCGGCCGGGGAGCTGTTTTTT. This codes for CSARPGGSAGELFF.

In its sample, this clonotype was seen a few times. The chain couples TRBV29-1 to TRBJ2-1; weak D call: TRBD2 (5 bases). The CDR3 loop spans 15 amino acids. With 7 bases removed from V and 0 bases from J, the gap between germline ends came to 16 bases. Germline CDR1 reads SQVTM; CDR2 reads ANQGSEA. The CDR3 DNA sequence: TGCAGCGCATCCCTAGCACTCAACTCCTACAATGAGCAGTTCTTC. Its protein product is CSASLALNSYNEQFF.

This clonotype has a handful of counts. V gene TRBV11-2 combines with J gene TRBJ1-1, with 8 bases matching TRBD1. Germline trimming cut 8 bases from V and 3 bases from J; bases unmatched to any gene: 23. Germline V lookup: CDR1 SGHAT, CDR2 FQNNGV. The CDR3 is 19 residues long. The CDR3 nucleotides read TGTGCCAGCGTCCTCCCCCCCCGACAGGGGCCGACTAGGGACACTGAAGCTTTCTTT. As protein: CASVLPPRQGPTRDTEAFF.

This clonotype came up a few times. V usage is TRBV28 and J usage is TRBJ2-7; TRBD2 matches 12 bases. The V gene's germline CDR1 is MDHEN and CDR2 SYDVKM. The trim removed 6 bases at V and 4 bases at J, leaving 7 bases unmatched. CDR3 length equals 15 residues. CDR3 DNA sequence: TGTGCCAGCAGCTCTCCCGGGACTAGCGGGTACGAGCAGTACTTC. This sequence encodes CASSSPGTSGYEQYF.

Points on this clonotype: This clone may be a read error of a much larger clone one base away. This chain joins TRBV12-3 or TRBV12-4 and TRBJ2-7, with a possible D match to TRBD1 (6 bases). There are 13 residues in the CDR3. CDR3 DNA sequence: TGTGCCAGCAGGCCCCGGACAGCCTACGAGCAGGACTTC. Translated, it gives CASRPRTAYEQDF.

This clonotype has ten or more counts. The CDR3 DNA reads as TGTGCCAGCAGCTCACAGACCCCTGGCGAGCAGTACTTC. The encoded protein is CASSSQTPGEQYF. The V call is TRBV7-2, the J call TRBJ2-7, with D hard to call. There are 13 residues in the CDR3. Trimming removed 4 bases at V and 6 bases at J, with 13 bases between. Germline V gene data show CDR1 as SGHTA and CDR2 as FQGNSA.

This clonotype was observed a few times. The rearrangement uses TRBV24-1 and TRBJ2-7; D is ambiguous. V lost 2 bases and J lost 1, with 5 bases in between. The CDR3 is made up of 13 amino acids. The germline V gene encodes CDR1 KGHDR and CDR2 SFDVKD. As DNA, the CDR3 is TGTGCCACCAGTGATTGGGGATCCTACGAGCAGTACTTC. Its translation is CATSDWGSYEQYF.

This clonotype showed up just a few times. The rearrangement joins TRBV4-2 to TRBJ1-1; 9 positions agree with TRBD1. Trimming at V came to 4 bases and at J to 3 bases, leaving 3 bases not matched to a gene. Germline loops: CDR1 LGHNA, CDR2 YNFKEQ. The CDR3 consists of 14 residues. The CDR3 spells CASSRTGVDTEAFF. The CDR3 DNA reads TGTGCCAGCAGCCGGACAGGGGTGGACACTGAAGCTTTCTTT.

The rearrangement uses TRBV29-1 and TRBJ2-1; D gene uncertain. The CDR3 runs to 10 residues. V was cut by 4 bases and J by 8 bases, with 6 bases left in between. Germline CDR1 SQVTM, CDR2 ANQGSEA. CDR3 in amino acids: CSVARDEQFF. Here the CDR3 DNA reads TGCAGCGTTGCCCGGGATGAGCAGTTCTTC.

This clonotype was recorded many times. The CDR3 region has the DNA TGTGCCAGCAGCGTACGGAACACCGGGGAGCTGTTTTTT. This sequence encodes CASSVRNTGELFF. The rearrangement uses TRBV9 and TRBJ2-2, with D unresolved. Looked up from germline, CDR1 is SGDLS and CDR2 is YYNGEE. The CDR3 loop spans 13 amino acids. Trimming took off 1 base at V and 1 base at J, with 2 bases between the two ends.